The rows below give T cell receptor beta chains drawn from one sample of a study of shared clonotypes between healthy human individuals. The repertoire was sequenced with immunoSEQ multiplex PCR; TCRdb's copy has only in-frame clones and lacks some. The sample lists some 900,000 clones, about three quarters seen once, with approximately 1.5% in the top ten. The sequencing input was memory CD4+ T cells sorted from blood. The receptors shown here come from a man aged 18 to 30 in good health. CDR3s include the opening cysteine and the closing phenylalanine or tryptophan. D genes are given only for firm matches. The size entry is marked missing in some rows and otherwise reads once, few, many or a size class.

cdr3_length: 12
clone_size: once
v_call: TRBV7-8
j_call: TRBJ2-5
d_call: -
cdr3_nt: TGTGCCAGCAGCTTAGCGGAGACTACCCAGTACTTC
cdr3_aa: CASSLAETTQYF

cdr3_length: 12
clone_size: -
v_call: TRBV29-1
j_call: TRBJ1-2
d_call: TRBD1
cdr3_nt: TGCAGCGTCGAAAGGGACAGCTATGGCTACACCTTC
cdr3_aa: CSVERDSYGYTF

cdr3_length: 13
clone_size: once
v_call: TRBV5-4
j_call: TRBJ2-1
d_call: TRBD1
cdr3_nt: TGTGCCAGCAGCGAAGACAGGGGAGATAAACAGTTCTTC
cdr3_aa: CASSEDRGDKQFF

cdr3_length: 14
clone_size: -
v_call: TRBV7-3
j_call: TRBJ2-1
d_call: -
cdr3_nt: TGTGCCAGCAGCGCCGGGGTACAACCAAATGAGCAGTTCTTC
cdr3_aa: CASSAGVQPNEQFF

cdr3_length: 14
clone_size: -
v_call: TRBV6-1
j_call: TRBJ2-3
d_call: -
cdr3_nt: TGTGCCAGCAGTGCGGGGGCCCGCACAGATACGCAGTATTTT
cdr3_aa: CASSAGARTDTQYF

cdr3_length: 16
clone_size: -
v_call: TRBV5-6
j_call: TRBJ1-2
d_call: TRBD1
cdr3_nt: TGTGCCAGCAGCTTGGGGACAGGGGGCGCCAGGAATGGCTACACCTTC
cdr3_aa: CASSLGTGGARNGYTF

cdr3_length: 15
clone_size: once
v_call: TRBV6-6
j_call: TRBJ2-1
d_call: TRBD1
cdr3_nt: TGTGCCAGCAGTTACACCGGGACAGGGGGAAATGAGCAGTTCTTC
cdr3_aa: CASSYTGTGGNEQFF

cdr3_length: 14
clone_size: -
v_call: TRBV5-1
j_call: TRBJ1-1
d_call: -
cdr3_nt: TGCGCCAGCAGCTTGTTCGACGGTTACACTGAAGCTTTCTTT
cdr3_aa: CASSLFDGYTEAFF

cdr3_length: 13
clone_size: -
v_call: TRBV28
j_call: TRBJ2-3
d_call: TRBD2
cdr3_nt: TGTGCCAGCAGTCGGGGGGGCGAGGATACGCAGTATTTT
cdr3_aa: CASSRGGEDTQYF

cdr3_length: 14
clone_size: -
v_call: TRBV4-1
j_call: TRBJ2-7
d_call: -
cdr3_nt: TGCGCCAGCAGCCCCCGGGACACCCGGGGAGAGCAGTACTTC
cdr3_aa: CASSPRDTRGEQYF

cdr3_length: 15
clone_size: -
v_call: TRBV19
j_call: TRBJ1-5
d_call: -
cdr3_nt: TGTGCCAGTAGTACATGGGGGGCTGGCAATCAGCCCCAGCATTTT
cdr3_aa: CASSTWGAGNQPQHF

cdr3_length: 15
clone_size: once
v_call: TRBV7-9
j_call: TRBJ1-3
d_call: -
cdr3_nt: TGTGCCAGCAGCTTGGGTGTTAGCTCTGGAAACACCATATATTTT
cdr3_aa: CASSLGVSSGNTIYF

cdr3_length: 15
clone_size: -
v_call: TRBV6-5
j_call: TRBJ2-2
d_call: TRBD2
cdr3_nt: TGTGCCAGCAGTTACCGTCTAGCGGGAACCGGGGAGCTGTTTTTT
cdr3_aa: CASSYRLAGTGELFF

cdr3_length: 15
clone_size: few
v_call: TRBV5-1
j_call: TRBJ2-3
d_call: TRBD1
cdr3_nt: TGCGCCAGCAGCCCGATGACAGGGGGCACAGATACGCAGTATTTT
cdr3_aa: CASSPMTGGTDTQYF

cdr3_length: 14
clone_size: -
v_call: TRBV5-1
j_call: TRBJ2-7
d_call: -
cdr3_nt: TGCGCCAGCAGCTTGGAGGGGGGCTCCTACGAGCAGTACTTC
cdr3_aa: CASSLEGGSYEQYF

cdr3_length: 12
clone_size: few
v_call: TRBV7-8
j_call: TRBJ2-7
d_call: -
cdr3_nt: TGTGCCAGCAGTTCAGTGGGGGGCGAGCAGTACTTC
cdr3_aa: CASSSVGGEQYF

cdr3_length: 16
clone_size: -
v_call: TRBV5-6
j_call: TRBJ2-1
d_call: TRBD2
cdr3_nt: TGTGCCAGCAGCTTCGCCAGGACTAGCGGGAGCAATGAGCAGTTCTTC
cdr3_aa: CASSFARTSGSNEQFF

cdr3_length: 14
clone_size: -
v_call: TRBV2
j_call: TRBJ2-7
d_call: -
cdr3_nt: TGTGCCAGCAGTGCCTCAATTGGTTCCTACGAGCAGTACTTC
cdr3_aa: CASSASIGSYEQYF

cdr3_length: 17
clone_size: few
v_call: TRBV30
j_call: TRBJ1-3
d_call: TRBD1
cdr3_nt: TGTGCCTGGAAAAGGGACAGGGTAAGAACTGGAGGAAACACCATATATTTT
cdr3_aa: CAWKRDRVRTGGNTIYF

cdr3_length: 18
clone_size: -
v_call: TRBV2
j_call: TRBJ2-7
d_call: TRBD2
cdr3_nt: TGTGCCAGCAGTGACTCTCCTACCTCTAGCGGGAGGATGTACGAGCAGTACTTC
cdr3_aa: CASSDSPTSSGRMYEQYF

cdr3_length: 16
clone_size: -
v_call: TRBV6-6
j_call: TRBJ2-2
d_call: -
cdr3_nt: TGTGCCAGCAGATCACCCTCGCAAGTGAACACCGGGGAGCTGTTTTTT
cdr3_aa: CASRSPSQVNTGELFF

cdr3_length: 14
clone_size: -
v_call: TRBV6-5
j_call: TRBJ2-3
d_call: -
cdr3_nt: TGTGCCAGCAGTTACGGGCTCCACACAGATACGCAGTATTTT
cdr3_aa: CASSYGLHTDTQYF

cdr3_length: 14
clone_size: -
v_call: TRBV5-6
j_call: TRBJ2-1
d_call: -
cdr3_nt: TGTGCCAGCAGCTTGAGGCCCCAAAGCAATGAGCAGTTCTTC
cdr3_aa: CASSLRPQSNEQFF

cdr3_length: 17
clone_size: -
v_call: TRBV18
j_call: TRBJ1-4
d_call: TRBD1
cdr3_nt: TGTGCCAGCTCACCCCCGGGGAGGGGGCAGGGTGGTGAAAAACTGTTTTTT
cdr3_aa: CASSPPGRGQGGEKLFF

cdr3_length: 17
clone_size: -
v_call: TRBV6-1
j_call: TRBJ2-4
d_call: -
cdr3_nt: TGTGCCAGCAGTGAAGCACTCTCCGGGACAACAAAAAACATTCAGTACTTC
cdr3_aa: CASSEALSGTTKNIQYF

cdr3_length: 13
clone_size: -
v_call: TRBV2
j_call: TRBJ1-2
d_call: -
cdr3_nt: TGTGCCAGCAGTGAGGGGAAAGGGGGTGGCTACACCTTC
cdr3_aa: CASSEGKGGGYTF

cdr3_length: 15
clone_size: few
v_call: TRBV5-1
j_call: TRBJ1-6
d_call: -
cdr3_nt: TGCGCCAGCAGTGAAGGCGTGGGGTCTAATTCACCCCTCCACTTT
cdr3_aa: CASSEGVGSNSPLHF

cdr3_length: 15
clone_size: few
v_call: TRBV2
j_call: TRBJ1-1
d_call: TRBD1
cdr3_nt: TGTGCCAGCAGGCCCGACAGGGCCATGAACACTGAAGCTTTCTTT
cdr3_aa: CASRPDRAMNTEAFF

cdr3_length: 14
clone_size: few
v_call: TRBV6-5
j_call: TRBJ1-1
d_call: -
cdr3_nt: TGTGCCAGCAGTTACTCGGCCAGTAACACTGAAGCTTTCTTT
cdr3_aa: CASSYSASNTEAFF